Listed below are T cell receptor beta chains from one sample, sequenced in a study of blood T cell repertoires in COVID-19. The method was immunoSEQ multiplex PCR; TCRdb's version includes in-frame clones alone and lacks a portion of them. The sample carries 54,000 or so clones, about nine tenths recorded once. What was sequenced was peripheral blood. These receptors originate from a man in his fifties with active COVID-19. Both conserved end residues are part of each CDR3. Fields, in order: clone size, V gene, J gene, D gene, CDR3 protein, CDR3 DNA. D genes are given only for firm matches. Part of the rows lack a size; the others show once, few, many or a class for expanded clones.

.	TRBV18	TRBJ2-5	.	CASSPVQADQETQYF	TGTGCCAGCTCACCAGTCCAGGCTGACCAAGAGACCCAGTACTTC
.	TRBV27	TRBJ1-2	.	CASSKNTGSWYTF	TGTGCCAGCTCAAAAAACACAGGGAGTTGGTACACCTTC
.	TRBV4-1	TRBJ2-1	TRBD2	CASSSQWGLANNEQFF	TGCGCCAGCAGTTCCCAATGGGGACTAGCCAACAATGAGCAGTTCTTC
.	TRBV6-5	TRBJ1-1	TRBD1	CASSSGTGGAWTEAFF	TGTGCCAGCAGTTCCGGGACAGGGGGCGCGTGGACTGAAGCTTTCTTT
.	TRBV5-1	TRBJ2-5	.	CASTQQEARETQYF	TGCGCCAGCACCCAGCAGGAGGCCCGTGAGACCCAGTACTTC
once	TRBV25-1	TRBJ1-1	TRBD1	CASGKGANTEAFF	TGTGCCAGCGGGAAGGGGGCGAACACTGAAGCTTTCTTT
.	TRBV19	TRBJ1-2	.	CASSRERPSGYTF	TGTGCCAGTAGTAGGGAGCGGCCCTCGGGCTACACCTTC
few	TRBV19	TRBJ2-1	.	CASGQGFGNEQFF	TGTGCCAGTGGCCAGGGATTCGGGAATGAGCAGTTCTTC
.	TRBV14	TRBJ2-1	.	CASSPYVTSNEQFF	TGTGCCAGCAGCCCTTACGTAACTAGTAATGAGCAGTTCTTC
few	TRBV2	TRBJ1-5	.	CASSVLQGNQPQHF	TGTGCCAGCAGTGTACTTCAGGGCAATCAGCCCCAGCATTTT
.	TRBV9	TRBJ1-1	TRBD1	CASRAGTVGNMNTEAFF	TGTGCCAGCAGAGCCGGGACAGTGGGTAATATGAACACTGAAGCTTTCTTT
.	TRBV6-5	TRBJ1-2	.	CASSYSIGQPNYGYTF	TGTGCCAGCAGTTACTCGATAGGACAGCCAAACTATGGCTACACCTTC
once	TRBV11-2	TRBJ2-1	.	CASSVTLNEQFF	TGTGCCAGCAGCGTGACTTTGAATGAGCAGTTCTTC
many	TRBV4-2	TRBJ2-7	TRBD2	CASSHTAGVSYEQYF	TGTGCCAGCAGTCATACGGCGGGGGTCTCCTACGAGCAGTACTTC
.	TRBV30	TRBJ2-3	.	CAWRIGGTDTQYF	TGTGCCTGGAGGATCGGGGGCACAGATACGCAGTATTTT
.	TRBV9	TRBJ2-7	TRBD1	CASSAGQGDEQYF	TGTGCCAGCAGCGCGGGACAGGGGGACGAGCAGTACTTC
.	TRBV27	TRBJ1-2	TRBD1	CASRPTGDYGYTF	TGTGCCAGCAGGCCGACAGGGGACTATGGCTACACCTTC
.	TRBV4-3	TRBJ1-2	TRBD1	CASSQGQGALNYGYTF	TGCGCCAGCAGCCAAGGCCAGGGGGCGCTCAACTATGGCTACACCTTC
.	TRBV27	TRBJ2-2	.	CASSSLITGINTGELFF	TGTGCCAGCAGTTCCCTTATAACAGGGATTAACACCGGGGAGCTGTTTTTT
.	TRBV29-1	TRBJ2-1	TRBD2	CSVEAGGVYNEQFF	TGCAGCGTTGAGGCGGGAGGTGTCTACAATGAGCAGTTCTTC
once	TRBV5-6	TRBJ1-1	.	CASSSRGPGVSEAFF	TGTGCCAGCAGCTCCCGAGGACCGGGAGTCTCTGAAGCTTTCTTT
.	TRBV4-1	TRBJ1-2	TRBD1	CASSHLGGSYGYTF	TGCGCCAGCAGCCATCTAGGGGGCAGCTATGGCTACACCTTC
.	TRBV28	TRBJ1-5	.	CASSFGGNQPQHF	TGTGCCAGCAGTTTCGGGGGCAATCAGCCCCAGCATTTT